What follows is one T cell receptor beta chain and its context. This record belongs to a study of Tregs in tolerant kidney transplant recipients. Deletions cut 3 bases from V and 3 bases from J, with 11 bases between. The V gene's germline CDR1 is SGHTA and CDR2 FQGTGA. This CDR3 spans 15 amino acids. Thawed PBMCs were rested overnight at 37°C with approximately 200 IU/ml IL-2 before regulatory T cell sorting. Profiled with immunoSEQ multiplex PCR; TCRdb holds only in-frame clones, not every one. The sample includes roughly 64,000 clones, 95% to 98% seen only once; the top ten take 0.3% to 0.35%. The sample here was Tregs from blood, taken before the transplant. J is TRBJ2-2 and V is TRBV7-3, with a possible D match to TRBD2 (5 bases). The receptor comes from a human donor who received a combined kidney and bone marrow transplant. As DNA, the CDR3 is TGTGCCAGCAGCTTTGCCGCTAGCTACACCGGGGAGCTGTTTTTT. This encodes CASSFAASYTGELFF.